The 11 T cell receptor beta chains below come from one sample, sequenced in a study of post-analysis software for immune sequencing data. The study, taken as a whole, reports: Comparison of patients with controls showed 4 to 6 TRBV segments more frequent in patients, TRBV5-6, TRBV5-1 and TRBV20-1 among them.

Unique molecular identifiers tagged the TCR beta cDNA libraries. TCRdb redid the calling of the PCR reads with MiXCR, one entry per CDR3 protein. The sample lists more than 450,000 distinct CDR3 sequences; 44% were seen once. For these receptors, no antigen is known. Specimen: blood. The receptors stem from a girl between 5 and 17 years old with multiple sclerosis.

This chain joins TRBV29-1 and TRBJ1-1; the match to TRBD1 covers 7 bases. Germline trimming cut 1 base from V and 5 bases from J; bases unmatched to any gene: 4. The length of the CDR3 is 13 residues. Germline V CDR1 and CDR2: SQVTM, ANQGSEA. The CDR3: CSVEGQGKTEAFF. CDR3 nucleotides: TGCAGCGTTGAAGGACAGGGAAAGACTGAAGCTTTCTTT.

This clonotype has a handful of counts. V usage is TRBV20-1 and J usage is TRBJ2-5, with 9 bases lining up with TRBD1. The V gene's germline CDR1 is DFQATT and CDR2 SNEGSKA (reference sequence). CDR3 length equals 13 residues. Trimming at V came to 6 bases and at J to 3 bases, leaving 5 bases not matched to a gene. The CDR3 here is CSATTGGEETQYF. In nucleotides, the CDR3 is TGCAGTGCAACGACAGGGGGGGAAGAGACCCAGTACTTC.

J is TRBJ2-4 and V is TRBV10-3; D might be TRBD2 (6 bases). The J call may not be correct, given that the DNA end is closer to TRBJ2-7. The CDR3 runs 15 residues. Germline CDR1 ENHRY, CDR2 SYGVKD. CDR3 amino acids: CAINPSGERVYEQYF. The CDR3 nucleotides read TGTGCCATCAACCCTTCAGGAGAGCGGGTCTACGAGCAGTACTTC.

The J gene is TRBJ2-3, the V gene TRBV2; D is unresolved. The CDR3 runs to 13 residues. Germline CDR1 SNHLY, CDR2 FYNNEI. V was shortened by 4 bases and J by 3 bases, with 8 bases between the two germline ends. The CDR3, as DNA: TGTGCCAGCAGTGCCGTGGGGACAGATACGCAGTATTTT. Residues: CASSAVGTDTQYF.

Of note for this clonotype: A far larger clone differs by one base, so this is likely a read error. The chain employs TRBV5-5 and TRBJ2-3, with D uncertain. Trimming stripped 7 bases from V and 3 bases from J, with 6 bases between. The CDR3 sequence is 11 residues long. The germline V gene encodes CDR1 SGHKS and CDR2 YYEKEE (reference sequence). CDR3 nucleotides: TGTGCCAGCGGCCCTACAGATACGCAGTATTTT. It is translated as CASGPTDTQYF.

V gene TRBV6-6 combines with J gene TRBJ1-1; no clear D gene. Per the germline V gene, CDR1 is MNHNY and CDR2 is SVGAGI (reference sequence). The ends were cut back, 2 bases at V and 1 base at J, with 5 bases in the middle. The CDR3 contains 13 residues. The CDR3 DNA sequence: TGTGCCAGCAGTTACCCTGAGAACACTGAAGCTTTCTTT. Translation: CASSYPENTEAFF.

V gene TRBV4-1 combines with J gene TRBJ2-1; no clear D gene. V shed 1 base and J shed 9 bases, with 7 bases lying between them. This CDR3 region has 12 residues. The germline V gene encodes CDR1 MGHRA and CDR2 YSYEKL. The CDR3, as DNA: TGCGCCAGCAGCCAAGGAACCAGTGAGCAGTTCTTC. As protein: CASSQGTSEQFF.

The J gene is TRBJ2-7, the V gene TRBV5-6; D not certain. Germline CDR1 SGHDT, CDR2 YYEEEE. This CDR3 contains 14 residues. Trimming took 3 bases from V and 1 from J, leaving 11 bases between them. This CDR3 is CASSSLWGSYEQYF. In nucleotides, the CDR3 is TGTGCCAGCAGCTCCTTGTGGGGTTCCTACGAGCAGTACTTC.

The CDR3 sequence is CASSLGQGFLYNEQFF. DNA for the CDR3: TGCGCCAGCAGCTTGGGGCAGGGCTTCCTATACAATGAGCAGTTCTTC. The J gene is TRBJ2-1, the V gene TRBV5-1; D may be TRBD1 (5 bases). The CDR3 runs 16 residues. The germline CDR1 and CDR2 sequences are SGHRS and YFSETQ. Trimming removed 0 bases from V and 4 bases from J, with 14 bases in between.

This clonotype was counted a few times. The V and J genes are TRBV5-1 and TRBJ2-3, with 9 bases identical to TRBD2. V was clipped by 3 bases and J by 4 bases; unmatched bases: 9. Germline V CDR1 and CDR2: SGHRS, YFSETQ. The CDR3 has 16 amino acids. The CDR3 loop reads CASSSGLAGGPDTQYF. The CDR3 DNA reads TGCGCCAGCAGCTCCGGACTGGCGGGAGGGCCAGATACGCAGTATTTT.

This rearrangement joins TRBV7-3 to TRBJ1-2; D perhaps matches TRBD1 (5 bases). V was clipped by 3 bases and J by 5 bases, with 13 bases between them. This CDR3 region has 14 residues. Germline assignment: CDR1 SGHTA and CDR2 FQGTGA. The CDR3 sequence is CASSFRGEGYGYTF. The CDR3 bases are TGTGCCAGCAGCTTCCGCGGAGAGGGGTATGGCTACACCTTC.